The T cell receptor beta chain under discussion was sequenced for a study of CXCR3-negative and CXCR3-positive naive CD8 T cells. CDR3 size: 16 residues. Germline V CDR1 and CDR2: MDHEN, SYDVKM. The study, taken as a whole, reports: Naive cells that were CXCR3-positive had more hydrophobic TRB CDR3s (compared with CXCR3-negative naive cells). With respect to TRBV-TRBJ usage, naive CXCR3-negative and CXCR3-positive cells were similar; memory differed.

cDNA libraries for TRB were generated by 5' RACE incorporating UMI labels. Reanalyzing the 5' RACE reads, TCRdb keeps one entry per CDR3 protein, without DNA. Here the sample table reports tens of thousands of distinct CDR3 sequences. Of note for this clonotype: Its antigen remains unknown.

Cells that were CD45RO-CCR7+CD27+CD95- constituted naive CD8+ T cells. The clonotype was recovered from a human donor in good health. Some clones in this sample may be carry-over from other donors' samples. The chain combines TRBV28 with TRBJ1-6; TCRdb's D call of TRBD1 is untestable without DNA. Specimen: naive CXCR3+ CD8+ T cells from blood. Specified subset: CD45RO-CCR7+CD27+CD95- naive CD8+ T cells expressing CXCR3 (TNR3+). The CDR3 loop is CASRATGTGLNSPLHF. Together with reference TRBV28 and TRBJ1-6, the CDR3 gives the full variable domain: DVKVTQSSRYLVKRTGEKVFLECVQDMDHENMFWYRQDPGLGLRLIYFSYDVKMKEKGDIPEGYSVSREKKERFSLILESASTNQTSMYLCASRATGTGLNSPLHFGNGTRLTVT.